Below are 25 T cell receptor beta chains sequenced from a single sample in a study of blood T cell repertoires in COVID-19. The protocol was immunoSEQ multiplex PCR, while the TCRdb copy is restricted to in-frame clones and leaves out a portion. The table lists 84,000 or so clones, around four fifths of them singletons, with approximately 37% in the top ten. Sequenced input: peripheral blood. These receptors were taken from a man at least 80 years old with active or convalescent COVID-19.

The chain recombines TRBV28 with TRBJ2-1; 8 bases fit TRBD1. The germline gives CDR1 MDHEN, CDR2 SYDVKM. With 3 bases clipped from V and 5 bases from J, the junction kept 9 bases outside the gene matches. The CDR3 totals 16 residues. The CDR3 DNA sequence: TGTGCCAGCAGTTTCCTTTCAGGGGGCAGCGACAATGAGCAGTTCTTC. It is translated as CASSFLSGGSDNEQFF.

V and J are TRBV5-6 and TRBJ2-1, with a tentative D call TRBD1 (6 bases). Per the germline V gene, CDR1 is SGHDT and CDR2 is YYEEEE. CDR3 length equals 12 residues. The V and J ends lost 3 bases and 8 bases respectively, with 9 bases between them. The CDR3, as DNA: TGTGCCAGCAGCTCCACAGGGTATGAGCAGTTCTTC. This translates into CASSSTGYEQFF.

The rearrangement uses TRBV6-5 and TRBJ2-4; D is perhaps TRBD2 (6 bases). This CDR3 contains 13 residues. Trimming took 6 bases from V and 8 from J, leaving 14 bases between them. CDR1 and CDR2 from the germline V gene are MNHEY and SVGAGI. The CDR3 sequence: CASRRGGGDIQYF. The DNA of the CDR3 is TGTGCCAGCAGGCGGGGTGGCGGCGACATTCAGTACTTC.

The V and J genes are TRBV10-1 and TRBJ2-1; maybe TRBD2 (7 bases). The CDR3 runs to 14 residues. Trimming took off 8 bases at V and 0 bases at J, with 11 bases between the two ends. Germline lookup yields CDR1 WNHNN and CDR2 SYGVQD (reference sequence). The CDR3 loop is CASGGGGSYNEQFF. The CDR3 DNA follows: TGCGCCAGCGGGGGCGGGGGCTCCTACAATGAGCAGTTCTTC.

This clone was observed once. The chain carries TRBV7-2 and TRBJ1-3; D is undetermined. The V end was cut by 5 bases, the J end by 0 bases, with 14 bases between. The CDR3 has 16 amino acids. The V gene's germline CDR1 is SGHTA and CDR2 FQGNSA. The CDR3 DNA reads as TGTGCCAGCAGCCCACAACAGTTTACCTCTGGAAACACCATATATTTT. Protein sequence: CASSPQQFTSGNTIYF.

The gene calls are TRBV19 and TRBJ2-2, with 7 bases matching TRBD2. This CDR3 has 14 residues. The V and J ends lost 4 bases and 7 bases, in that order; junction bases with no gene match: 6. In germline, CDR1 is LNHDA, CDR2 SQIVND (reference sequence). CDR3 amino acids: CASSTTGGIGELFF. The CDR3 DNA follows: TGTGCCAGTAGTACCACCGGGGGGATCGGGGAGCTGTTTTTT.

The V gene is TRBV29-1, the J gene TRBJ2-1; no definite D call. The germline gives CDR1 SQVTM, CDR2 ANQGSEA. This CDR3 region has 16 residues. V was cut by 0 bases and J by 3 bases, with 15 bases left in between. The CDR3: CSVEEVAVIGYNEQFF. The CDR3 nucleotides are TGCAGCGTTGAAGAGGTGGCGGTGATCGGCTACAATGAGCAGTTCTTC.

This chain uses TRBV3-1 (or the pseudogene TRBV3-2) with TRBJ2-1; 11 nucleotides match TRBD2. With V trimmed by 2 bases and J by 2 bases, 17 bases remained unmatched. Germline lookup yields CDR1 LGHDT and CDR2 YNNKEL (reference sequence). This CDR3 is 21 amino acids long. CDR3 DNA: TGTGCCAGCAGCCAATCGACCGGGACCGCTGGGACTAGCGGCGCCTACAATGAGCAGTTCTTC. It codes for CASSQSTGTAGTSGAYNEQFF.

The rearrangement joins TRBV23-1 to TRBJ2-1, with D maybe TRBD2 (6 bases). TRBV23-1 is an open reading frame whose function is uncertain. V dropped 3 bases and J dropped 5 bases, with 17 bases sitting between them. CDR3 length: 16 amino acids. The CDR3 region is CASSQNRDFLHNEQFF. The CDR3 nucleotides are TGCGCCAGCAGTCAGAACCGGGACTTCTTACACAATGAGCAGTTCTTC.

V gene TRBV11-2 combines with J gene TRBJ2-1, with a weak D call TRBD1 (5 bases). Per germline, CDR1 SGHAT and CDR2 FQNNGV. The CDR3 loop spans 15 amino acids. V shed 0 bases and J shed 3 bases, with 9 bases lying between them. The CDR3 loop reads CASSLDLGHYNEQFF. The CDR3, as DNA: TGTGCCAGCAGCTTAGATTTAGGACACTACAATGAGCAGTTCTTC.

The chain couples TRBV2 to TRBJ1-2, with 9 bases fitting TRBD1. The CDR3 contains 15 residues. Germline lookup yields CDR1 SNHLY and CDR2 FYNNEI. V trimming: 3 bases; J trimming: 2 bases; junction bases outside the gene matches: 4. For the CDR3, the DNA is TGTGCCAGCAGTGAGCGGACAGGGGTGAACTATGGCTACACCTTC. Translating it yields CASSERTGVNYGYTF.

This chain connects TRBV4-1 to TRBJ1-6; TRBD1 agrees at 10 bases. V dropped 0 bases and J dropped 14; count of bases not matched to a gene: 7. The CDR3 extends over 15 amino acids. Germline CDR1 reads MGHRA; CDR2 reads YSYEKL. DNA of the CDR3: TGCGCCAGCAGCCAAGAAGGGACAGGGGACCAGACCCTCCACTTT. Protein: CASSQEGTGDQTLHF.

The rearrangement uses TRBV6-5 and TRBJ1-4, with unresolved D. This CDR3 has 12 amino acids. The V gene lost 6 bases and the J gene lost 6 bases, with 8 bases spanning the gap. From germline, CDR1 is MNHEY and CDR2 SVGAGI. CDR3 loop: CASRAHDEKLFF. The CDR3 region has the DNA TGTGCCAGCAGGGCCCATGATGAAAAACTGTTTTTT.

CDR3 nucleotide sequence: TGTGCCAGCAGTCGGCGGACACGGAGCTCCTACGAGCAGTACTTC. Translating it yields CASSRRTRSSYEQYF. The chain joins TRBV6-5 to TRBJ2-7, with a possible D match to TRBD1 (5 bases). The germline gives CDR1 MNHEY, CDR2 SVGAGI. The CDR3 consists of 15 residues. Trimming took off 5 bases at V and 0 bases at J, with 14 bases between the two ends.

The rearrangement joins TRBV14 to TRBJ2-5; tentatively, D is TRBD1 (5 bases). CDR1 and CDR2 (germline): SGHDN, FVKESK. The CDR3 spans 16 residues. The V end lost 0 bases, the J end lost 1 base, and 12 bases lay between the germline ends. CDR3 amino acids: CASSQERGVRQETQYF. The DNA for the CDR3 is TGTGCCAGCAGCCAAGAAAGGGGCGTTCGCCAAGAGACCCAGTACTTC.

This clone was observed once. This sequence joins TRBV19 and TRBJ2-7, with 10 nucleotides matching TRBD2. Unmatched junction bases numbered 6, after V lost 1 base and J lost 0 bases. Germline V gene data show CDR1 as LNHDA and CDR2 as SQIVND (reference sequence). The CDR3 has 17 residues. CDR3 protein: CASSIGGTSGDSYEQYF. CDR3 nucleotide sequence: TGTGCCAGTAGTATAGGAGGAACTAGCGGGGACTCCTACGAGCAGTACTTC. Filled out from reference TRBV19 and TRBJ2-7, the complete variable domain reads DGGITQSPKYLFRKEGQNVTLSCEQNLNHDAMYWYRQDPGQGLRLIYYSQIVNDFQKGDIAEGYSVSREKKESFPLTVTSAQKNPTAFYLCASSIGGTSGDSYEQYFGPGTRLTVT.

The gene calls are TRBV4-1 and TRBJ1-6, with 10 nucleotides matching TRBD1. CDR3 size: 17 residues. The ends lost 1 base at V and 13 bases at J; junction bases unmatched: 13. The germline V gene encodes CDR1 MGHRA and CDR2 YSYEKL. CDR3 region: CASSQGSTGGSVTPLHF. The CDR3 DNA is TGCGCCAGCAGCCAAGGATCGACAGGGGGCAGTGTGACGCCCCTCCACTTT.

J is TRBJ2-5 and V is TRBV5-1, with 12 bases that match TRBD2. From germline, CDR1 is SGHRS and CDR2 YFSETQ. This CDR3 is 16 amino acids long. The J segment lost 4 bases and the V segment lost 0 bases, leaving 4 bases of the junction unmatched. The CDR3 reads CASSLGLAGEGETQYF. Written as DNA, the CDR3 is TGCGCCAGCAGCTTGGGACTAGCGGGGGAGGGAGAGACCCAGTACTTC.

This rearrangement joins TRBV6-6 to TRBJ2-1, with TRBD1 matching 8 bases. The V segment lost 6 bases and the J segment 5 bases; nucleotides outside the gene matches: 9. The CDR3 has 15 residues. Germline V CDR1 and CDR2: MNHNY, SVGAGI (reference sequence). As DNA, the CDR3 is TGTGCCAGCAGCCGAAAGGGACAGGTGGACAATGAGCAGTTCTTC. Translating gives CASSRKGQVDNEQFF.

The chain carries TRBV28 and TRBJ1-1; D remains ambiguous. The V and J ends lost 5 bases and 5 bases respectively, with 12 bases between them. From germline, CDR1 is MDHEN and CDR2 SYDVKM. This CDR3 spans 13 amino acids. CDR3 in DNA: TGTGCCAGCAGTCCCTCTAGGAGGACTGAAGCTTTCTTT. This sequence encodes CASSPSRRTEAFF.

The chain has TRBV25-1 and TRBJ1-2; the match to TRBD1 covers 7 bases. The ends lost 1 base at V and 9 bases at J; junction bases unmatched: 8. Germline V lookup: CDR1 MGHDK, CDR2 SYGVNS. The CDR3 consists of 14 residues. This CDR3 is CASSESYRGQSYTF. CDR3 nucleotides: TGTGCCAGCAGTGAATCCTACAGGGGACAGAGCTACACCTTC.

This CDR3 reads CASSPGLRNSPLHF. The CDR3 nucleotides read TGTGCCAGCAGCCCCGGACTGAGGAATTCACCCCTCCACTTT. V is TRBV5-4 and J is TRBJ1-6, with D unresolved. Germline assignment: CDR1 SGHNT and CDR2 YYREEE (reference sequence). V was clipped by 4 bases and J by 7 bases, with 12 bases between them. The CDR3 runs 14 residues.

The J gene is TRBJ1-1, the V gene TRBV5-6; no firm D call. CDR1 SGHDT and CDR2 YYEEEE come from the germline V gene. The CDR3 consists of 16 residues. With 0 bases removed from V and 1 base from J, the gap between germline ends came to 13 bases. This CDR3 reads CASSLEGDRPNTEAFF. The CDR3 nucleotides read TGTGCCAGCAGCTTGGAGGGAGACCGACCGAACACTGAAGCTTTCTTT.

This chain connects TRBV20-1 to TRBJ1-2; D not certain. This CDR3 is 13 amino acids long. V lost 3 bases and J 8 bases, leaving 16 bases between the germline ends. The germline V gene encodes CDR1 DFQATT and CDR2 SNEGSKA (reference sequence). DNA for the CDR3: TGCAGTGCTAGTCCTTCAGGTCTTAAGGGCTACACCTTC. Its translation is CSASPSGLKGYTF.

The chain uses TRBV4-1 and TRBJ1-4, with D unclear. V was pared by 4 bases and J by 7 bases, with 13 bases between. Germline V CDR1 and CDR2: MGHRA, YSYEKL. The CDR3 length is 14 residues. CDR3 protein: CASSPGRVPEKLFF. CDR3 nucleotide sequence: TGCGCCAGCAGCCCCGGGAGGGTGCCTGAAAAACTGTTTTTT.